This T cell receptor (beta chain) was captured by sequencing in a study of blood T cell repertoires in COVID-19. Study-wide context: T cells, B-cell-depleted T cells, or PBMCs supplied cDNA or gDNA.

The CDR3 loop spans 16 amino acids. V lost 4 bases and J lost 0, with 13 bases in between. In germline, CDR1 is LNHNV, CDR2 YYDKDF (reference sequence). How the authors handled the data: The assay estimated nucleated cells by amplifying reference gene primers. The assay was immunoSEQ multiplex PCR, and TCRdb's table has in-frame clones only and misses some. V and J calls and clone size come straight from that table; D and trimming were deduced from the DNA. The sample has 130,000 or so clones, around 80% seen once. The material sequenced was peripheral blood. The chain recombines TRBV15 with TRBJ2-1, with D perhaps TRBD1 (6 bases). The TCR sequence derives from a woman aged 60-75 years with acute or convalescent COVID-19. CDR3 nucleotide sequence: TGTGCCACCAGCAACAGGGATTTTTTCTCCTACAATGAGCAGTTCTTC. Protein sequence: CATSNRDFFSYNEQFF. Supplemented by reference TRBV15 and TRBJ2-1, the full variable domain reads DAMVIQNPRYQVTQFGKPVTLSCSQTLNHNVMYWYQQKSSQAPKLLFHYYDKDFNNEADTPDNFQSRRPNTSFCFLDIRSPGLGDTAMYLCATSNRDFFSYNEQFFGPGTRLTVL.